This entry is about one T cell receptor (beta chain). Its target is not known. Distinct nucleotide sequences in the sample also encode this CDR3. cDNA synthesis used the whole RNA isolate, giving expressed TCRB sequences. Here immunoSEQ multiplex PCR was the method, and the copy in TCRdb shows in-frame clones only, minus some. The data contain approximately 730,000 clones, about an eighth of them singletons. The data derive from a study of beta chain features in type 1 diabetes. Study at large: Age and gender were similar between patients and healthy donors, as were cell yields. General study points: Since sequencing was performed on cDNA, cells with high TCR expression could be over-represented. People with Type 1 diabetes carried modestly yet significantly shorter TCRB CDR3s in all four CD4+ subsets.

Trimming left V 3 bases short and J 1 base short, with 10 bases between. Germline CDR1 is LGHNA and CDR2 is YNFKEQ. The CDR3 is 15 residues long. Sequenced sample: naive CD4+ T cells from blood. The genes are TRBV4-2 and TRBJ1-5; D gene ambiguous. The TCR comes from a man between 18 and 35 years old with type 1 diabetes. The CDR3 reads CASSQGVGSNQPQHF. The CDR3 DNA follows: TGTGCCAGCAGCCAGGGTGTTGGGAGCAATCAGCCCCAGCATTTT.